These T cell receptor beta chains were read from a single sample in a study of T cell repertoires in cytomegalovirus infection. MiXCR was run by TCRdb on the reads, yielding one entry per CDR3 protein. Of about 480,000 distinct CDR3 sequences listed, roughly a third are singletons. Their antigens remain unidentified. Sequencing used cultured PBMCs, obtained from culture after CMV antigen stimulation. The receptor source for this set is a human donor in good health (CMV status not recorded). Some clones in this sample may be carry-over from other donors' samples. Both conserved end residues are part of each CDR3. The D gene is left open where the match is weak. Expanded clones are given a class, and other clones once, few, many or no size at all.

V,J,D,size,CDR3,DNA
TRBV6-5,TRBJ1-1,-,-,CASSYSGRTVGEAFF,TGTGCCAGCAGTTACTCCGGCAGGACAGTCGGGGAAGCTTTCTTT
TRBV6-5,TRBJ1-1,-,-,CASRPDTTPEAFF,TGTGCCAGCAGACCTGACACTACTCCTGAAGCTTTCTTT
TRBV12-3/TRBV12-4,TRBJ2-5,-,few,CASSSSVGETQYF,TGTGCCAGCAGTTCCAGTGTGGGAGAGACCCAGTACTTC
TRBV5-4,TRBJ2-5,-,few,CASSLRGAGETQYF,TGTGCCAGCAGCTTGCGAGGGGCAGGGGAGACCCAGTACTTC
TRBV12-3/TRBV12-4,TRBJ2-6,TRBD1,-,CAAPGQGLFGGANVLTF,TGTGCCGCGCCAGGACAGGGACTTTTTGGGGGGGCCAACGTCCTGACTTTC
TRBV29-1,TRBJ2-7,TRBD2,few,CSVDVYSGPPGSYEQYF,TGCAGCGTCGATGTTTATAGCGGGCCCCCTGGCTCCTACGAGCAGTACTTC
TRBV5-4,TRBJ2-3,TRBD2,few,CASSLREGGDTQYF,TGTGCCAGCAGCTTACGGGAGGGCGGAGATACGCAGTATTTT
TRBV2,TRBJ2-3,-,-,CASSALYSDTQYF,TGTGCCAGCAGTGCACTCTATTCAGATACGCAGTATTTT
TRBV9,TRBJ1-2,-,-,CASSVGTRAGYGYTF,TGTGCCAGCAGCGTAGGGACAAGGGCCGGCTATGGCTACACCTTC
TRBV7-2,TRBJ2-2,TRBD2,many,CASSRVAGNTGELFF,TGTGCCAGCAGTCGGGTAGCGGGAAACACCGGGGAGCTGTTTTTT
TRBV5-4,TRBJ2-5,TRBD1,-,CASSLSGQGSETQYF,TGTGCCAGCAGCTTGTCTGGACAGGGCAGCGAGACCCAGTACTTC
TRBV6-5,TRBJ1-1,-,-,CASSEANTEAFF,TGTGCCAGCAGCGAGGCGAACACTGAAGCTTTCTTT
TRBV3-1,TRBJ1-4,-,-,CASSQGSPARRNEKLFF,TGTGCCAGCAGCCAAGGTTCCCCGGCCAGAAGAAATGAAAAACTGTTTTTT
TRBV30,TRBJ1-5,TRBD1,-,CAYRGLDNQPQHF,TGTGCCTACAGGGGGCTTGACAATCAGCCCCAGCATTTT
TRBV7-2,TRBJ2-1,-,many,CASISPGRYNEQFF,TGTGCCAGCATCTCCCCTGGACGATACAATGAGCAGTTCTTC
TRBV6-2/TRBV6-3,TRBJ1-2,-,few,CASIQAFDRFNYGYTF,TGTGCCAGCATCCAGGCCTTCGACAGATTCAACTATGGCTACACCTTC
TRBV10-3,TRBJ2-3,TRBD1,-,CAIRTGESRDTQYF,TGTGCCATCAGGACAGGGGAAAGTCGAGATACGCAGTATTTT
TRBV7-6,TRBJ2-1,-,-,CASSSGAEGFF,TGTGCCAGCAGCTCCGGTGCTGAGGGGTTCTTC
TRBV7-6,TRBJ2-1,TRBD1,-,CASSPGQGQNYNEQFF,TGTGCCAGCAGCCCAGGACAGGGTCAGAACTACAATGAGCAGTTCTTC
TRBV11-2,TRBJ2-3,-,few,CASSLAPKEGRKDTQYF,TGTGCCAGCAGCTTAGCCCCTAAGGAGGGGAGGAAGGATACGCAGTATTTT
TRBV11-3,TRBJ2-3,-,-,CASSFLDSNWADTQYF,TGTGCCAGCAGCTTTCTAGACAGCAACTGGGCAGATACGCAGTATTTT
TRBV7-2,TRBJ2-4,-,many,CASSSRFGAAKNIQYF,TGTGCCAGCAGCTCGAGGTTCGGAGCGGCCAAAAACATTCAGTACTTC
TRBV7-8,TRBJ2-1,-,-,CTSSLARGRRYNEQFF,TGTACCAGCAGCTTAGCCCGGGGAAGAAGGTACAATGAGCAGTTCTTC
TRBV10-3,TRBJ2-1,TRBD2,few,CAISTGTSAGHEQFF,TGTGCCATCAGTACCGGGACTAGCGCGGGCCATGAGCAGTTCTTC
TRBV4-1,TRBJ2-3,TRBD2,few,CASSTRTSGRPADTQYF,TGCGCCAGCAGCACGCGGACTAGCGGGAGGCCGGCAGATACGCAGTATTTT
TRBV4-3,TRBJ1-1,-,-,CASSQDYGNTEAFF,TGCGCCAGCAGCCAAGATTATGGGAACACTGAAGCTTTCTTT
TRBV7-3,TRBJ2-7,-,few,CASSLMGRDEQYF,TGTGCCAGCAGCTTAATGGGCAGGGACGAGCAGTACTTC
TRBV6-1,TRBJ2-1,-,many,CASRTVGSYNEQFF,TGTGCCAGCAGGACGGTTGGCTCCTACAATGAGCAGTTCTTC